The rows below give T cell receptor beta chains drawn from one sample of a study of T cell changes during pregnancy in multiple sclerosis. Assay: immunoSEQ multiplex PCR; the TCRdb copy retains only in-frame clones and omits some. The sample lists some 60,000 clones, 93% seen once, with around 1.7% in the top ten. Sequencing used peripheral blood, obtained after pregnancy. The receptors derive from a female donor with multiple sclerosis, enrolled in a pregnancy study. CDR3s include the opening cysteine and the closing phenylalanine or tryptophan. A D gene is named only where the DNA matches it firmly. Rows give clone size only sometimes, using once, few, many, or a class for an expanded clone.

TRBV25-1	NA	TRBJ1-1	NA	TGTGCCAGCAGTGAAAGTCAGGGGATTCAGGCTTTCTTT	CASSESQGIQAFF
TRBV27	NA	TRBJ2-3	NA	TGTGCCAGCAGTTCGGTTCTAGACACAGATACGCAGTATTTT	CASSSVLDTDTQYF
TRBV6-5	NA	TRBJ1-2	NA	TGTGCCAGCAGTCCCGGACTAAGCTATGGCTACACCTTC	CASSPGLSYGYTF
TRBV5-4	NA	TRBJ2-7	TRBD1	TGTGCCAGCAGCCCAGACAGGGGGCGGTGGGAGCAGTACTTC	CASSPDRGRWEQYF
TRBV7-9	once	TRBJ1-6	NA	TGTGCCAGCGGTGTCTGGGAACGGGCGAGGGCTTCACCCCTCCACTTT	CASGVWERARASPLHF
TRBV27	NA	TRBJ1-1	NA	TGTGCCAGCAGTTCCTTCCAGGGTTCGAACACTGAAGCTTTCTTT	CASSSFQGSNTEAFF
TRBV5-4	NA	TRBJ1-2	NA	TGTGCCAGCAGCTTGGAAAGGGGTGCCAACTATGGCTACACCTTC	CASSLERGANYGYTF
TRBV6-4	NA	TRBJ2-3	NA	TGTGCCAGCAGTGTGGGCAGGGGGGACACAGATACGCAGTATTTT	CASSVGRGDTDTQYF
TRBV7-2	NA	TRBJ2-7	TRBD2	TGTGCCAGCAGCTTAGCCATCCCGGCGGGAGGGAACGAGCAGTACTTC	CASSLAIPAGGNEQYF
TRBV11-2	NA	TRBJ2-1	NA	TGTGCCAGCAGCGTATCACAGGAGCAGTTCTTC	CASSVSQEQFF
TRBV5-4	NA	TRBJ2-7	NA	TGTGCCAGCCGTCAGGACAGAAGTCGACAGGAGCAGTACTTC	CASRQDRSRQEQYF
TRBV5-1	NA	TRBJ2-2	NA	TGCGCCAGCAGCTTGGGAGTGGGAGTTTTAACCGGGGAGCTGTTTTTT	CASSLGVGVLTGELFF
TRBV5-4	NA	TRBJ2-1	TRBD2	TGTGCCAGCAGCCCCGCGGGGCTAGCGGGAGTTGAGCAGTTCTTC	CASSPAGLAGVEQFF
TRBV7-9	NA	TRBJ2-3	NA	TGTGCCAGCAGAACAGGCATGGCAGATACGCAGTATTTT	CASRTGMADTQYF
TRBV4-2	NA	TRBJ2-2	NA	TGTGCCAGCAGCCAAGGGACAGTTTCGACCGGGGAGCTGTTTTTT	CASSQGTVSTGELFF
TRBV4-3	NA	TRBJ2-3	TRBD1	TGCGCCAGCAGCCGACAGGGTCTCACAGATACGCAGTATTTT	CASSRQGLTDTQYF
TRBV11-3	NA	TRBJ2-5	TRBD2	TGTGCCAGCAGCCTATGGACTAGCGGGACGGAGACCCAGTACTTC	CASSLWTSGTETQYF
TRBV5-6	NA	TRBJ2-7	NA	TGTGCCAGCAGCTTGGTGGGGGACACGATCTACGAGCAGTACTTC	CASSLVGDTIYEQYF
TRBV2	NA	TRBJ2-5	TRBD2	TGTGCCAGCTTAGCGGGAGTAGAGACCCAGTACTTC	CASLAGVETQYF
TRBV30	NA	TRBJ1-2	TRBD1	TGTGCCTGGAGTGTAACGGGACAGGGTATCTATGGCTACACCTTC	CAWSVTGQGIYGYTF
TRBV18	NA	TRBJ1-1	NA	TGTGCCAGCTCACCGCACACAGGGTTTGACACTGAAGCTTTCTTT	CASSPHTGFDTEAFF
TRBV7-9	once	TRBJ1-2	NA	TGTGCCAGCAGCCCAGGCGGAGGGGTAGGCTACACCTTC	CASSPGGGVGYTF
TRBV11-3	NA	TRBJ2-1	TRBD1	TGTGCCAGCAGCTTAGTATGGACAGGGGCCCCCTACAATGAGCAGTTCTTC	CASSLVWTGAPYNEQFF
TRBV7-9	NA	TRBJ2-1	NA	TGTGCCAGCACCCCCCACTTGGACTACACCTACAATGAGCAGTTCTTC	CASTPHLDYTYNEQFF
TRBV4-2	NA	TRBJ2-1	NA	TGTGCCAGCAGCCAAGCCCCCCGCAGCTCCTACAATGAGCAGTTCTTC	CASSQAPRSSYNEQFF